The rows below give T cell receptor beta chains drawn from one sample of a study of blood T cells in healthy people across ages. TCRdb fed the 5' RACE reads into MiXCR, producing one record per CDR3 protein. The repertoire holds 1.5 million to 2 million distinct CDR3 sequences, about 50% seen once, with 2% to 2.5% in the top ten. Sequences were obtained from blood. The receptors originated from a woman in her thirties or forties in good health. CDR3s include the opening cysteine and the closing phenylalanine or tryptophan. D genes are given only for firm matches. The size entry is marked missing in some rows and otherwise reads once, few, many or a size class.

d_call j_call clone_size v_call cdr3_nt cdr3_aa
. TRBJ2-7 few TRBV6-6 TGTGCCAGCAGCCAGGTGATTGAAGAGCAGTACTTC CASSQVIEEQYF
. TRBJ2-7 few TRBV7-9 TGTGCCAGCAGCTCCTATCTGACCCCGGGACGCCAAGGCAGGGCCTACGAGCAGTACTTC CASSSYLTPGRQGRAYEQYF
. TRBJ2-1 . TRBV4-1 TGCGCCAGCAGCCAGGACTCCGAGGCGGGCACTTCCTACAATGAGCAGTTCTTC CASSQDSEAGTSYNEQFF
TRBD2 TRBJ2-3 . TRBV14 TGTGCCAGCAGCCTTGACTTAGCGGGCCCCCTCACAGATACGCAGTATTTT CASSLDLAGPLTDTQYF
. TRBJ2-5 . TRBV20-1 TGCAGTGCTAGAGACAATCACAGGGTGGAGACCCAGTACTTC CSARDNHRVETQYF
. TRBJ2-1 . TRBV11-2 TGTGCCAGCAGCTTAGGAGGGTACAATAAGCAGTTCTTC CASSLGGYNKQFF
. TRBJ1-2 . TRBV16 TGTGCCAGCAGTTCTGGGTCTTGGGGCTACACCTTC CASSSGSWGYTF
. TRBJ1-2 . TRBV28 TGTGCCAGCAGTTTCCGCGGTTGGCAGGCGGGCTACACCTTC CASSFRGWQAGYTF
. TRBJ2-5 . TRBV12-3/TRBV12-4 TGTGCCAGCAGCCCGGACGTTCTCAAGAGTGAGACCCAGTACTTC CASSPDVLKSETQYF
. TRBJ2-7 few TRBV28 TGCGCCAGCAGGTCTCCCCGGGGGTCCGCCTACGAGCAGTACTTC CASRSPRGSAYEQYF
. TRBJ2-1 . TRBV5-1 TGCGCCAGCAGCTTGGGGGCCGGAGGCGAGCCCTACGAGCAGTTCTTC CASSLGAGGEPYEQFF
. TRBJ2-7 . TRBV5-1 TGCGCCAGCAGCCGTAATCCTCAAAGCTCCTACGAGCAGTACTTC CASSRNPQSSYEQYF
. TRBJ2-5 few TRBV6-1 TGTGCCACTACTCTGTGGCGTGAGACCCAGTACTTC CATTLWRETQYF
. TRBJ1-2 few TRBV12-3/TRBV12-4 TGTGCCAGCAGTCCCCGGGGAGGGTCCCTAGGCTACACCTTC CASSPRGGSLGYTF
. TRBJ2-2 . TRBV5-1 TGCGCCAGCAGCGCCGGGACAATTAACACCGGGGAGCTGTTTTTT CASSAGTINTGELFF
. TRBJ2-1 . TRBV20-1 TGCAGTGCCAGGGGACACGGGACACTATACAATGAGCAGTTCTTC CSARGHGTLYNEQFF
. TRBJ2-3 few TRBV7-8 TGTGCCAGCAGCTATGCTCAGGGGTCCACAGATACGCAGTATTTT CASSYAQGSTDTQYF
. TRBJ2-7 . TRBV4-2 TGTGCCAGCAGCCAAGATGTGGGGGGCGATTTAGTATACGAGCAGTACTTC CASSQDVGGDLVYEQYF
TRBD2 TRBJ2-5 . TRBV10-1 TGCGCCAGCAGTGAGGCGGCGGGGGGACAAAAGACCCAGTACTTC CASSEAAGGQKTQYF
TRBD2 TRBJ2-3 . TRBV20-1 TGCAGTGCTAGGCCTAGGCACGGCGGGGGGGCCCTACCTAGCACAGATACGCAGTATTTT CSARPRHGGGALPSTDTQYF
. TRBJ2-7 few TRBV2 TGTGCCAGCCAGAGGGATAAATTGTTTTCCTACGAGCAGTACTTC CASQRDKLFSYEQYF
. TRBJ1-2 . TRBV2 TGTGCCAGTTCCCCCCCCAGGGGAGTGGGGGATGGCTACACCTTC CASSPPRGVGDGYTF
. TRBJ1-1 few TRBV10-3 TGTGCCATCTCCGGGGGGACTGAAGCTTTCTTT CAISGGTEAFF
. TRBJ2-3 . TRBV29-1 TGCAGCGTTGAAGTGACGCCAGATACGCAGTATTTT CSVEVTPDTQYF
TRBD1 TRBJ1-2 . TRBV20-1 TGCGGTGCCGTCGGACAGGGCCCCACGGGCTACACCTTC CGAVGQGPTGYTF
. TRBJ1-2 few TRBV20-1 TGCAGTGCTAGAGATCGAGGGTTTGACTATGGCTACACCTTC CSARDRGFDYGYTF
. TRBJ2-7 . TRBV21-1 TGTGCCAGCCCCACAGGGGTACTCTCCTACGAGCAGTACTTC CASPTGVLSYEQYF
TRBD1 TRBJ1-2 . TRBV20-1 TGCAGTGCACTGACAGGGAAGGGTCAGGGCTACACCTTC CSALTGKGQGYTF
TRBD1 TRBJ2-1 . TRBV20-1 TGCAGTGCTAGACCGAGAGACAGGGAGTCCTACAATGAGCAGTTCTTC CSARPRDRESYNEQFF
. TRBJ2-6 few TRBV12-3/TRBV12-4 TGTGCCAGCAGAGCAAGGTCCGCTGGGGCCAACGTCCTGACTTTC CASRARSAGANVLTF
. TRBJ2-4 . TRBV14 TGTGCCAGCAGCCAAGATGTGGGGGCACGGAGGCTAGCCAAAAACATTCAGTACTTC CASSQDVGARRLAKNIQYF
TRBD2 TRBJ2-7 few TRBV6-2/TRBV6-3 TGTGCCAGCACCGACGAGCGGGGGGTGTACGAGCAGTACTTC CASTDERGVYEQYF
. TRBJ1-4 few TRBV6-2/TRBV6-3 TGTGCCAGCAGACATCGCGGGGCAACTAATGAAAAACTGTTTTTT CASRHRGATNEKLFF
. TRBJ2-3 few TRBV20-1 TGCAGTGCTAGAGATCTTGGACCATACACAGATACGCAGTATTTT CSARDLGPYTDTQYF
. TRBJ2-7 . TRBV7-9 TGTGCCAGCAGCTTAGCGACGGGAGCCGAGCAGTACTTC CASSLATGAEQYF
. TRBJ2-7 many TRBV12-3/TRBV12-4 TGTGCCAGCAGAGACCAGGGGGGACCCTACGAGCAGTACTTC CASRDQGGPYEQYF
. TRBJ2-7 few TRBV7-2 TGTGCCAGCAGCACCGGACCGCAGTACGAGCAGTACTTC CASSTGPQYEQYF
. TRBJ2-5 . TRBV7-2 TGTGCCAGCAGCCCTCCTTCTGCGACCCAGTACTTC CASSPPSATQYF
. TRBJ1-4 . TRBV25-1 TGTGCCAGCAGTGAATATAGCCTAACTAATGAAAAACTGTTTTTT CASSEYSLTNEKLFF
. TRBJ2-6 . TRBV2 TGTGCCAGCAATACGTACTCACTTTCTGGGGCCAACGTCCTGACTTTC CASNTYSLSGANVLTF
. TRBJ2-3 few TRBV14 TGTGCCAGCAGCCAAACCCAACTAGCTTCCGTCACAGATACGCAGTATTTT CASSQTQLASVTDTQYF
TRBD2 TRBJ2-1 few TRBV28 TGTGCCAGCAGTGGAGGGACTAGATACAATGAGCAGTTCTTC CASSGGTRYNEQFF
. TRBJ2-5 few TRBV11-2 TGTGCCAGCAGCGAAACGCCGGGACTTGGGACCCAGTACTTC CASSETPGLGTQYF
. TRBJ2-6 . TRBV7-2 TGTGCCAGCAGCTTATACGTGACAGGCCGCTCTGGGGCCAACGTCCTGACTTTC CASSLYVTGRSGANVLTF
. TRBJ2-1 . TRBV9 TGTACCAGCAGCGTAGGTACTAGCCAGCGCAATGAGCAGTTCTTC CTSSVGTSQRNEQFF
. TRBJ1-4 . TRBV12-3/TRBV12-4 TGTGCCAGCAGTTTATCGTCAGAACTGCAGGCAACTAATGAAAAACTGTTTTTT CASSLSSELQATNEKLFF
. TRBJ2-1 . TRBV7-9 TGTGCCAGCAGGGCAACCTTGGGCAAGCAGTTCTTC CASRATLGKQFF
TRBD1 TRBJ1-1 . TRBV29-1 TGCAGCGTTGAATCTGGACAGGGCACTGAAGCTTTCTTT CSVESGQGTEAFF
TRBD1 TRBJ2-5 few TRBV28 TGTGCCAGCAGTTTATTCGGTGGGACAGTCCAAGAGACCCAGTACTTC CASSLFGGTVQETQYF
. TRBJ1-2 . TRBV6-2/TRBV6-3 TGTGCCAGCAGTTATATAGATGGGGTCGGCGGCTACACCTTC CASSYIDGVGGYTF
TRBD2 TRBJ2-3 . TRBV29-1 TGCAGCGTTGGCGGGGGACGAGATACGCAGTATTTT CSVGGGRDTQYF
TRBD1 TRBJ2-5 few TRBV6-5 TGTGCCAGCAGCCCCACAGGGGGTAGCTTGGAGACCCAGTACTTC CASSPTGGSLETQYF
. TRBJ2-7 few TRBV6-6 TGTGCCAGCAGTTCGGCGTCGTGGCCCCACGCCTACGAGCAGTACTTC CASSSASWPHAYEQYF
TRBD2 TRBJ2-5 few TRBV20-1 TGCAGTGCGAAACTAGCGGGGGGGCCGGAGACCCAGTACTTC CSAKLAGGPETQYF
. TRBJ2-4 few TRBV5-4 TGTGCCAGCAGCTTTTGGAGGGTCGGGACCAAAAACATTCAGTACTTC CASSFWRVGTKNIQYF
TRBD2 TRBJ2-7 . TRBV20-1 TGCAGTGCTAGAGACGGCTTGGGACTAGCGGATATATACTCCTACGAGCAGTACTTC CSARDGLGLADIYSYEQYF